This TCR beta chain came from a study of OX40 agonist ivuxolimab in advanced cancers. For the study at large: The group had a mean age of around 60 years, ranged from 23 to 79, and was 82.7% male.

The CDR3 contains 13 residues. V shed 5 bases and J shed 4 bases, with 11 bases lying between them. The germline CDR1 and CDR2 sequences are SNHLY and FYNNEI. Worth noting for this clone: Its specificity is not known.

Method: immunoSEQ multiplex PCR; TCRdb's copy keeps in-frame clones and lacks some. This table holds some 70,000 clones, 80% found once. Any history of autoimmune disease or systemic immunosuppression disqualified patients. Study conclusions and caveats: People who partly responded at 0.1-3.0 mg/kg had some of the least clonal expansion seen.

The sample was CD4+ or CD8+ T cells sorted from blood, taken in a trial of the OX40 agonist ivuxolimab. The clonotype was recovered from an adult with an advanced solid tumor such as melanoma, head and neck, liver or kidney cancer. The J gene is TRBJ1-1, the V gene TRBV2; no clear D gene. This CDR3 reads CASSSEGGTEAFF. The CDR3, as DNA: TGTGCCAGCAGTTCCGAGGGTGGCACTGAAGCTTTCTTT.